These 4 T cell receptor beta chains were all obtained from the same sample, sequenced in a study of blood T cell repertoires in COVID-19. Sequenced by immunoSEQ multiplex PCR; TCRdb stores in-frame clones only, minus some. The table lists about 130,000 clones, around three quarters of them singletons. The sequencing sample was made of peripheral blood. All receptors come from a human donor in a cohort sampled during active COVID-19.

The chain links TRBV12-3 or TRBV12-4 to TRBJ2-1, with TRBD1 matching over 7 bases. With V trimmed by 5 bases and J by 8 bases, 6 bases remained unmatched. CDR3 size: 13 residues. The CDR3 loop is CASSPRQGDEQFF. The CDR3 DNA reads TGTGCCAGCAGTCCACGACAGGGCGATGAGCAGTTCTTC.

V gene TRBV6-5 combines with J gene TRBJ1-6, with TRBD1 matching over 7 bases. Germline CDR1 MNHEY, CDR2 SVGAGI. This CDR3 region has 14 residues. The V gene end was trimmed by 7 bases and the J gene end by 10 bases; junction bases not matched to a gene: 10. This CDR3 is CASKLRQGRSPLHF. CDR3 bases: TGTGCCAGCAAACTCCGACAGGGCCGATCACCCCTCCACTTT.

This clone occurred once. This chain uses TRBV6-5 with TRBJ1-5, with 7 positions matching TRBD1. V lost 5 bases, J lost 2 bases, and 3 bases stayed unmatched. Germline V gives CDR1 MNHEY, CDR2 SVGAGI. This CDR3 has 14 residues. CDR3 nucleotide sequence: TGTGCCAGCAGTAAACAGGGGCGCAATCAGCCCCAGCATTTT. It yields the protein CASSKQGRNQPQHF.

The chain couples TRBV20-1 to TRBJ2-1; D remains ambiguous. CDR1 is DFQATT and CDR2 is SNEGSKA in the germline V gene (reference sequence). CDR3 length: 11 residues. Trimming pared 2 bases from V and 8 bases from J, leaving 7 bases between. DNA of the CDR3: TGCAGTGCTAGACTAGTTTATGAGCAGTTCTTC. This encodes CSARLVYEQFF.